This T cell receptor (beta chain) derives from a study of blood T cells in healthy people across ages. A second PCR, run for about 6 to 11 cycles, used a sample-barcoded 5' primer plus a J-beta primer mix. Any given sample supplied a minimum of 2.5 million CDR3-containing paired-end reads. TCRdb re-called the 5' RACE reads with MiXCR, one entry per CDR3 protein. The sample contains some 320,000 distinct CDR3 sequences, 25% to 30% of which appear only once. A minimum of 6 micrograms of total RNA was extracted per sample. This clonotype was recorded a few times. V shed 1 base and J shed 6 bases, with 9 bases lying between them. Germline-derived CDR1 and CDR2 are SGHTA and FQGNSA. The CDR3 has 13 residues.

J is TRBJ2-5 and V is TRBV7-2; D not resolved. The specimen sequenced was blood. The sequence was obtained from a woman between 65 and 79 years old in good health. In nucleotides, the CDR3 is TGTGCCAGCAGCTTAGATGTCCGCCAGACCCAGTACTTC. Translation gives CASSLDVRQTQYF.